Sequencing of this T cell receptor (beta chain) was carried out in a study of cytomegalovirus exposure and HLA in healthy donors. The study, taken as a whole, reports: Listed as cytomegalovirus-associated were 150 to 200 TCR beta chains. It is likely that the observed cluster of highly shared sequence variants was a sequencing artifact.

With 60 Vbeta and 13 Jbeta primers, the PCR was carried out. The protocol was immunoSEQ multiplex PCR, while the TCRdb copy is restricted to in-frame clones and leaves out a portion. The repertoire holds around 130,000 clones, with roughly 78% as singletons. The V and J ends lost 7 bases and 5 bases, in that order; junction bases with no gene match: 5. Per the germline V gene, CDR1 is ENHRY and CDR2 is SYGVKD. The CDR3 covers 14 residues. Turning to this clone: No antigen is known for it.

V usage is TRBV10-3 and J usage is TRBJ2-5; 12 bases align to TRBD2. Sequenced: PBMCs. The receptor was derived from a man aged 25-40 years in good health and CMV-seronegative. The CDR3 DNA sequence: TGTGCCATCACCGGACTAGCGGGACAGGAGACCCAGTACTTC. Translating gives CAITGLAGQETQYF.